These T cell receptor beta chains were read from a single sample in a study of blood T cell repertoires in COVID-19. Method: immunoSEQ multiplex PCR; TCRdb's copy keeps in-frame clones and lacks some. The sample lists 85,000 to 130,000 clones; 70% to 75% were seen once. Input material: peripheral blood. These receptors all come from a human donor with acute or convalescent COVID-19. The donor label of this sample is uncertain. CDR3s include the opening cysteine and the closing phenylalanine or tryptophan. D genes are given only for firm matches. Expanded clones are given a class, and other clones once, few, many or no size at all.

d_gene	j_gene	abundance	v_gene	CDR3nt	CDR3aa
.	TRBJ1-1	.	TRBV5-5	TGTGCCAGCAGCGGTCGAATTCTGGGCAGCACTGAAGCTTTCTTT	CASSGRILGSTEAFF
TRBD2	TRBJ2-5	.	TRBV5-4	TGTGCCAGCAGAGGAGGACTAGCGGGAGGACAGGAGACCCAGTACTTC	CASRGGLAGGQETQYF
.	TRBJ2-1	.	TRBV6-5	TGTGCCAGCAGTTACCTTACAGGAAATGAGCAGTTCTTC	CASSYLTGNEQFF
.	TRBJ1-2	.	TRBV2	TGTGCCAGCAGTTCACAGGGCAGCTATGGCTACACCTTC	CASSSQGSYGYTF
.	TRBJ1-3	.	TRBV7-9	TGTGCCAGCAGCACAGAGGGAAACACCATATATTTT	CASSTEGNTIYF
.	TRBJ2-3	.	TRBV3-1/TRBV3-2	TGTGCCAGCAGCCAGGGGAGTCCGGCGGATACGCAGTATTTT	CASSQGSPADTQYF
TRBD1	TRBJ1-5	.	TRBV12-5	TGTGCTAGTGGTTTGACGACAGGGAGAGACACCTGGCCCCAGCATTTT	CASGLTTGRDTWPQHF
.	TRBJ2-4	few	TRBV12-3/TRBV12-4	TGTGCCAGCAGTCCGGCCAAAAACATTCAGTACTTC	CASSPAKNIQYF
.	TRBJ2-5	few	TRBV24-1	TGTGCCACCAGTGAAGCAGGGAAAGAGACCCAGTACTTC	CATSEAGKETQYF
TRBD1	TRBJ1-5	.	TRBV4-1	TGCGCCAGCAGCCAACAGGACAGGGGTAGAGATCAGCCCCAGCATTTT	CASSQQDRGRDQPQHF
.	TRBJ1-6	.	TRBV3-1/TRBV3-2	TGTGCCAGCAGCCAAGATCTAAGGAGACAGTATAATTCACCCCTCCACTTT	CASSQDLRRQYNSPLHF
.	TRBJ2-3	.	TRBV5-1	TGCGCCTGTTCGGGGGTAAGAGGCACAGATACGCAGTATTTT	CACSGVRGTDTQYF
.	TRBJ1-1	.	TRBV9	TGTGCCAGCCTTCGGGAGGTGAACACTGAAGCTTTCTTT	CASLREVNTEAFF
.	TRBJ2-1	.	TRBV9	TGTGCCAGCAGCGTAGGAGGCGGGGTGAGGGATGAGCAGTTCTTC	CASSVGGGVRDEQFF
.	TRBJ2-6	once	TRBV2	TGTGCCAGCAGTGATTTCCCTAGCGCTGGGGCCAACGTCCTGACTTTC	CASSDFPSAGANVLTF
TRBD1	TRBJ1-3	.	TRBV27	TGTGCCAGCAGTTTATGGACAGGGAACTCTGGAAACACCATATATTTT	CASSLWTGNSGNTIYF
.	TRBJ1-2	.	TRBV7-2	TGTGCCAGCAGCTTAGCTTCAGGGCCTAACTATGGCTACACCTTC	CASSLASGPNYGYTF
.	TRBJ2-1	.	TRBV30	TGTGCCTGGAGTGGGGCCGCCCGGGGTGAGCAGTTCTTC	CAWSGAARGEQFF
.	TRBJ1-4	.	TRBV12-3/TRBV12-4	TGTGCCAGCAGCACCCACGGAGGTGAAAAACTGTTTTTT	CASSTHGGEKLFF